This T cell receptor beta chain originates from a study of blood T cell repertoires in COVID-19. J was trimmed by 4 bases and V by 5 bases; bases with no gene match: 2. Germline V CDR1 and CDR2: MNHEY, SVGEGT. The CDR3 runs 13 residues. Authors' methods: Amplification of reference gene primers was used by the study to estimate nucleated cell counts. Clones were read by immunoSEQ multiplex PCR, and TCRdb kept only the in-frame ones, dropping some. Clonal size and the V and J genes are those of that table, whereas D and trimming came from the DNA. In the table there are 40,000 to 50,000 clones, more than 75% of which are singletons.

Sequenced sample: peripheral blood. The TCR was taken from a human donor in a cohort sampled during active COVID-19. The chain combines TRBV6-2 or TRBV6-3 with TRBJ1-2, with TRBD1 matching 9 bases. CDR3 DNA: TGTGCCAGCAGTGGGGACAGGGCCTATGGCTACACCTTC. Its translation: CASSGDRAYGYTF.